The rows below give T cell receptor beta chains drawn from one sample of a study of long-term antiretroviral therapy in people with HIV. Measured with immunoSEQ multiplex PCR; TCRdb has only the in-frame clones, and not every one. This table has 15,000 to 20,000 clones, around four fifths appearing once. Material: unsorted PBMCs, obtained at the start of antiretroviral therapy, before treatment. The source is a woman aged 40 to 50 with HIV. Each CDR3 is given with its conserved first and last residue. D genes are given only for firm matches. Size tells how often a clone was seen (once, few, many) or the class of an expanded clone, and some rows leave it out.

j_gene: TRBJ2-3
v_gene: TRBV6-4
abundance: NA
d_gene: TRBD2
CDR3nt: TGTGCCAGCAGTGCTAGCGGGGGGGCAGATACGCAGTATTTT
CDR3aa: CASSASGGADTQYF

j_gene: TRBJ2-7
v_gene: TRBV28
abundance: once
d_gene: TRBD2
CDR3nt: TGTGCCAGCAGTTTCCGGGACTACCCTACCTACGAGCAGTACTTC
CDR3aa: CASSFRDYPTYEQYF

j_gene: TRBJ1-2
v_gene: TRBV7-2
abundance: NA
d_gene: NA
CDR3nt: TGTGCCAGCAGCTTAACAATCCGCGCTGTCGACTATGGCTACACCTTC
CDR3aa: CASSLTIRAVDYGYTF

j_gene: TRBJ1-5
v_gene: TRBV18
abundance: NA
d_gene: NA
CDR3nt: TGTGCCAGCTCACCACGGGAGAGCAATCAGCCCCAGCATTTT
CDR3aa: CASSPRESNQPQHF

j_gene: TRBJ2-5
v_gene: TRBV18
abundance: NA
d_gene: NA
CDR3nt: TGTGCCAGCTCACCACCGGCCGGAGAGACCCAGTACTTC
CDR3aa: CASSPPAGETQYF

j_gene: TRBJ2-5
v_gene: TRBV28
abundance: NA
d_gene: TRBD1
CDR3nt: TGTGCCAGCACCGGGACAGGGTATGGGACCCAGTACTTC
CDR3aa: CASTGTGYGTQYF

j_gene: TRBJ2-2
v_gene: TRBV7-8
abundance: NA
d_gene: NA
CDR3nt: TGTGCCAGCAGCTTAAGGAGGGGGTCGGCCACCGGGGAGCTGTTTTTT
CDR3aa: CASSLRRGSATGELFF

j_gene: TRBJ1-4
v_gene: TRBV28
abundance: once
d_gene: NA
CDR3nt: TGTGCCAGCAGTTTCAGTTCAGGGGCTAATGAAAAACTGTTTTTT
CDR3aa: CASSFSSGANEKLFF

j_gene: TRBJ2-2
v_gene: TRBV7-9
abundance: NA
d_gene: NA
CDR3nt: TGTGCCAGCAGCTTTCGAAACAGGAACACCGGGGAGCTGTTTTTT
CDR3aa: CASSFRNRNTGELFF

j_gene: TRBJ2-7
v_gene: TRBV28
abundance: NA
d_gene: TRBD1
CDR3nt: TGTGCCAGCAGCGAGGGACAGCCGGGCGAGCAGTACTTC
CDR3aa: CASSEGQPGEQYF

j_gene: TRBJ1-1
v_gene: TRBV7-2
abundance: few
d_gene: NA
CDR3nt: TGTGCCAGCAGCTTAGCGGGGGCGACCTCGGGTGCTTTCTTT
CDR3aa: CASSLAGATSGAFF

j_gene: TRBJ2-5
v_gene: TRBV7-2
abundance: NA
d_gene: NA
CDR3nt: TGTGCCAGCAGCCCTGGATCTACAGGGGAGACCCAGTACTTC
CDR3aa: CASSPGSTGETQYF